These 19 T cell receptor beta chains came from one sample sequenced in a study of blood T cells in healthy people across ages (dated by TCRdb to 2015 to 2017). Library preparation was by 5' RACE. Sequencing relied on an Illumina HiSeq 2500. A second PCR of 7 to 11 cycles was run with a J-beta primer mix and a sample-barcoded 5' primer. TCRdb's own reprocessing of the public reads used fastp at Q25 and MiXCR and kept productive beta chains. One record per CDR3 amino acid sequence lists the most common genes and DNA. Present in this sample are over 600,000 distinct CDR3 sequences, around two fifths of which were seen just once. Around 30% of the sample is in the top ten clones. Sequenced material: blood. The source is a man at least 80 years old in good health.

Points on this clonotype: A much larger clonotype is one base distant, so this may be a read error. The chain combines TRBV7-2 with TRBJ2-3, with D tentatively TRBD1 (6 bases). The CDR3 covers 15 residues. Germline values: CDR1 SGHTA, CDR2 FQGNSA. The CDR3 is CASRLGGRHTDAQYF. The CDR3 DNA follows: TGTGCCAGCAGGTTAGGGGGACGCCACACAGATGCGCAGTATTTT.

This clonotype was found a few times. The chain is built from TRBV7-2 and TRBJ2-7; D is uncertain. Germline V gene lookup returns CDR1 SGHTA and CDR2 FQGNSA. CDR3 length: 13 residues. Trimming took off 1 base at V and 6 bases at J, with 10 bases between the two ends. The CDR3 sequence is CASSLGIEPEQYF. In DNA, the CDR3 is TGTGCCAGCAGCTTAGGAATAGAACCCGAGCAGTACTTC.

The chain combines TRBV12-3 or TRBV12-4 with TRBJ2-7, with TRBD1 matching over 7 bases. V gave up 3 bases and J gave up 5 bases; unmatched junction bases: 10. This CDR3 has 15 amino acids. The CDR3, as DNA: TGTGCCAGCAGTTTTAGGGGGACAGCTATCAACGAGCAGTACTTC. Residues: CASSFRGTAINEQYF.

The chain couples TRBV19 to TRBJ1-1; 10 bases agree with TRBD1. With V trimmed by 7 bases and J by 1 base, 6 bases remained unmatched. CDR1 and CDR2 from the germline V gene are LNHDA and SQIVND (reference sequence). The CDR3 sequence is 15 residues long. Here the CDR3 DNA reads TGTGCCAGTAATGACAGGGGGCAGGGGAACACTGAAGCTTTCTTT. It specifies CASNDRGQGNTEAFF.

This clonotype has just a few counts. V usage is TRBV19 and J usage is TRBJ1-2; TRBD1 might be the D (5 bases). The length of the CDR3 is 13 residues. Germline loops: CDR1 LNHDA, CDR2 SQIVND (reference sequence). The V gene lost 3 bases and the J gene lost 4 bases, with 9 bases spanning the gap. This chain's CDR3 is CASSMEGLYGYTF. CDR3 sequence (DNA): TGTGCCAGTAGTATGGAGGGACTCTATGGCTACACCTTC.

This clonotype came up many times. The chain employs TRBV7-2 and TRBJ2-1; D is unresolved. V dropped 7 bases and J dropped 6 bases, with 16 bases sitting between them. Per germline, CDR1 SGHTA and CDR2 FQGNSA. The CDR3 loop spans 14 amino acids. This chain's CDR3 is CASNPRRWGNEQFF. The CDR3 DNA sequence: TGTGCCAGCAACCCTAGACGGTGGGGCAATGAGCAGTTCTTC.

The V and J genes are TRBV20-1 and TRBJ2-5; TRBD1 matches 11 bases. Germline CDR1 is DFQATT and CDR2 is SNEGSKA (reference sequence). V dropped 7 bases and J dropped 6; count of bases not matched to a gene: 10. CDR3 size: 14 residues. The CDR3: CSVGQGASQKTQYF. CDR3 DNA: TGCAGTGTCGGACAGGGGGCTTCGCAGAAGACCCAGTACTTC.

The chain carries TRBV7-8 and TRBJ2-7; TRBD1 is a possible D gene (5 bases). The germline V gene has CDR1 SGHVS and CDR2 FQNEAQ. There are 13 residues in the CDR3. V lost 5 bases to trimming and J lost 2 bases, with 10 bases between them. The DNA of the CDR3 is TGTGCCAGCAGCCGACAGTCAACCTACGAGCAGTACTTC. Encoded protein: CASSRQSTYEQYF.

The chain carries TRBV2 and TRBJ1-1; D may be TRBD1 (5 bases). The CDR3 sequence is 14 residues long. CDR1 is SNHLY and CDR2 is FYNNEI in the germline V gene. V was cut by 4 bases and J by 0 bases, with 9 bases left in between. The CDR3 bases are TGTGCCAGCAGTGGGGGCCACTTGAACACTGAAGCTTTCTTT. Protein sequence: CASSGGHLNTEAFF.

A remark on this clonotype: A much more abundant neighbour one base away suggests this may be a read error. The rearrangement uses TRBV5-1 and TRBJ2-5, with 11 bases lining up with TRBD2. The CDR3 contains 15 residues. CDR1 and CDR2 (germline): SGHRS, YFSETQ. CDR3 nucleotide sequence: TGCGCCAGCAGCTCTACTAGCGGGAGTCAAGAGGCCCAGTACTTC. Translating it yields CASSSTSGSQEAQYF. Full variable domain (missing parts from reference TRBV5-1 and TRBJ2-5): KAGVTQTPRYLIKTRGQQVTLSCSPISGHRSVSWYQQTPGQGLQFLFEYFSETQRNKGNFPGRFSGRQFSNSRSEMNVSTLELGDSALYLCASSSTSGSQEAQYFGPGTRLLVL.

This clonotype occurred a few times. The gene calls are TRBV12-3 or TRBV12-4 and TRBJ2-7, with unresolved D. The CDR3 spans 15 residues. V was trimmed by 1 base and J by 2 bases, leaving 12 bases between them. The CDR3 loop reads CASSLGPSGTYEQYF. The CDR3 DNA is TGTGCCAGCAGTTTAGGGCCCAGTGGGACCTACGAGCAGTACTTC.

With respect to this clonotype: An end of the junction differs from the germline gene, which may be a read error. The chain combines TRBV6-2 or TRBV6-3 with TRBJ2-3; no clear D gene. In germline, CDR1 is MNHEY, CDR2 SVGEGT. CDR3 length: 12 residues. CDR3 nucleotide sequence: TGTGCCGGCAGACTCTCGTCAGATACGCAGTATTTT. This translates into CAGRLSSDTQYF.

This clonotype appeared once. This sequence joins TRBV7-2 and TRBJ2-3, with TRBD1 identical over 7 bases. This CDR3 is built from 17 residues. Trimming at V came to 4 bases and at J to 1 base, leaving 11 bases not matched to a gene. The germline V gene encodes CDR1 SGHTA and CDR2 FQGNSA. The CDR3 here is CASSSGIGDSRTDTQYF. Written as DNA, the CDR3 is TGTGCCAGCAGCTCTGGGATCGGGGACAGTCGCACAGATACGCAGTATTTT.

As regards this clonotype: A much larger clone lies a single base off, so this may be a read error. V usage is TRBV20-1 and J usage is TRBJ2-3; 16 bases line up with TRBD2. The CDR3 loop spans 17 amino acids. In germline, CDR1 is DFQATT, CDR2 SNEGSKA (reference sequence). V shed 0 bases and J 4 bases; nucleotides not matched to a gene: 4. Here the CDR3 DNA reads TGCAGTGCTAGAGATGGGACTAGCGGGAGGGCCTCAGATACGCAGTATTTT. This translates into CSARDGTSGRASDTQYF.

This rearrangement joins TRBV6-5 to TRBJ2-1, with 10 bases matching TRBD2. V lost 6 bases, J lost 5 bases, and 7 bases stayed unmatched. Germline CDR1 MNHEY, CDR2 SVGAGI. The CDR3 is made up of 15 amino acids. In nucleotides, the CDR3 is TGTGCCAGCAGCTTACTAGCGGGGTCCAACAATGAGCAGTTCTTC. It encodes CASSLLAGSNNEQFF.

This clonotype was seen a handful of times. The chain has TRBV5-6 and TRBJ2-3; 8 nucleotides align to TRBD1. Germline-derived CDR1 and CDR2 are SGHDT and YYEEEE. Trimming removed 7 bases from V and 2 bases from J; junction bases left unmatched: 9. The CDR3 covers 15 residues. CDR3 residues: CASRTGQANTDTQYF. For the CDR3, the DNA is TGTGCCAGCCGAACGGGACAGGCGAACACAGATACGCAGTATTTT.

The chain is built from TRBV7-2 and TRBJ1-5; D uncertain. This CDR3 region has 15 residues. CDR1 is SGHTA and CDR2 is FQGNSA in the germline V gene. Trimming took off 2 bases at V and 1 base at J, with 9 bases between the two ends. In DNA form, the CDR3 reads TGTGCCAGCAGCTTACGGGGTGCCAGCAATCAGCCCCAGCATTTT. Its protein is CASSLRGASNQPQHF.

The chain couples TRBV5-1 to TRBJ2-7; TRBD2 matches 10 bases. The CDR3 spans 17 residues. Per the germline V gene, CDR1 is SGHRS and CDR2 is YFSETQ. V lost 0 bases and J lost 7; bases outside the gene matches: 13. CDR3 nucleotide sequence: TGCGCCAGCAGCTTGGTAGCTAGCGGGAGTGGTGGGAATGAGCAGTACTTC. Its protein is CASSLVASGSGGNEQYF.

CDR3 region: CAISESKFFRNEQFF. The CDR3 region has the DNA TGTGCCATCAGTGAGTCGAAATTTTTTCGGAATGAGCAGTTCTTC. J is TRBJ2-1 and V is TRBV10-3; D not resolved. V lost 0 bases and J lost 7, with 13 bases in between. Germline CDR1 reads ENHRY; CDR2 reads SYGVKD. The CDR3 is 15 amino acids.